What follows are 22 T cell receptor beta chains derived from one specimen sequenced in a study of blood T cell repertoires in COVID-19. Libraries were prepared by immunoSEQ multiplex PCR; TCRdb keeps only in-frame clonotypes and omits some of them. This table has 200,000 or so clones, less than 90% appearing once. The source material was peripheral blood. These TCRs come from a man in his 70s with active or convalescent COVID-19.

This clone was observed a single time. This CDR3 reads CASSLRDSYNEQFF. The CDR3 DNA reads as TGTGCCAGCAGCTTACGGGACTCCTACAATGAGCAGTTCTTC. V gene TRBV7-9 combines with J gene TRBJ2-1, with D maybe TRBD2 (5 bases). V was cut by 2 bases and J by 0 bases, with 5 bases left in between. This CDR3 is 14 amino acids long. Germline V gene data show CDR1 as SEHNR and CDR2 as FQNEAQ (reference sequence).

The rearrangement uses TRBV24-1 and TRBJ2-3; TRBD2 is a possible D gene (8 bases). Germline CDR1 KGHDR, CDR2 SFDVKD. CDR3 size: 18 residues. V was cut by 4 bases and J by 2 bases, with 21 bases left in between. CDR3 protein: CATSDATGSGGNTDTQYF. The CDR3 DNA reads as TGTGCCACCAGTGACGCGACAGGGTCGGGAGGGAACACAGATACGCAGTATTTT.

This chain connects TRBV6-1 to TRBJ2-2, with a tentative D call TRBD1 (6 bases). Trimming took off 2 bases at V and 2 bases at J, with 9 bases between the two ends. Per the germline V gene, CDR1 is MNHNS and CDR2 is SASEGT. CDR3 length: 15 residues. CDR3: CASSEQGYNTGELFF. In DNA form, the CDR3 reads TGTGCCAGCAGTGAACAGGGGTATAACACCGGGGAGCTGTTTTTT.

This chain uses TRBV19 with TRBJ2-1; tentative D call: TRBD1 (5 bases). The CDR3 loop spans 15 amino acids. V was clipped by 3 bases and J by 5 bases, with 14 bases between them. Germline values: CDR1 LNHDA, CDR2 SQIVND (reference sequence). The CDR3 sequence: CASSMGLLVDNEQFF. As DNA, the CDR3 is TGTGCCAGTAGTATGGGGCTCCTAGTGGACAATGAGCAGTTCTTC.

The rearrangement joins TRBV15 to TRBJ1-5, with D perhaps TRBD1 (6 bases). Germline loops: CDR1 LNHNV, CDR2 YYDKDF (reference sequence). CDR3 size: 16 residues. V dropped 8 bases and J dropped 0 bases, with 17 bases sitting between them. This CDR3 reads CATSGRGDYSNQPQHF. CDR3 nucleotide sequence: TGTGCCACCTCCGGGAGGGGGGATTATAGCAATCAGCCCCAGCATTTT.

CDR3 sequence: CASTSFLTTGGGSGNEQFF. In DNA form, the CDR3 reads TGTGCCAGCACCTCCTTCTTGACGACGGGGGGCGGGTCTGGTAATGAGCAGTTCTTC. J is TRBJ2-1 and V is TRBV5-6; tentatively, D is TRBD2 (7 bases). Looked up from germline, CDR1 is SGHDT and CDR2 is YYEEEE. This CDR3 comprises 19 residues. With 6 bases removed from V and 7 bases from J, the gap between germline ends came to 32 bases.

CDR3 amino acids: CASSPSRGHSNQPQHF. The DNA for the CDR3 is TGTGCCAGCAGCCCATCCAGGGGGCATAGCAATCAGCCCCAGCATTTT. The rearrangement joins TRBV16 to TRBJ1-5; 8 positions agree with TRBD1. V shed 4 bases and J 0 bases; nucleotides not matched to a gene: 5. This CDR3 contains 16 residues. Germline values: CDR1 KGHSY, CDR2 FQNENV.

The chain has TRBV21-1 and TRBJ1-5. TRBV21-1 is tagged as a pseudogene. The CDR3 covers 17 residues. CDR3 coding DNA: TGTGCCAGCAGCAAAGAGGGGAGAACAGGAGGGGATCAGCCCCAGCATTTT. Its protein product is CASSKEGRTGGDQPQHF.

This chain links TRBV28 with TRBJ1-2; 9 positions agree with TRBD1. J lost 4 bases, V lost 6 bases, and 6 bases had no gene match. The CDR3 contains 14 residues. Germline V gene data show CDR1 as MDHEN and CDR2 as SYDVKM. The CDR3 is CASRHRDRVYGYTF. The CDR3, as DNA: TGTGCCAGCAGACACCGGGACAGGGTCTATGGCTACACCTTC.

This sequence joins TRBV7-9 and TRBJ2-3; TRBD2 might be the D (5 bases). The CDR3 has 14 amino acids. V lost 6 bases, J lost 1 base, and 11 bases lay in between. The V gene's germline CDR1 is SEHNR and CDR2 FQNEAQ (reference sequence). CDR3 sequence: CASRRAVRTDTQYF. The CDR3 nucleotides read TGTGCCAGCAGGAGAGCGGTCCGCACAGATACGCAGTATTTT.

Here the CDR3 reads CASSPTGVYGYTF. The CDR3 nucleotides read TGTGCCAGCAGCCCCACAGGAGTCTATGGCTACACCTTC. V usage is TRBV3-1 (or the pseudogene TRBV3-2) and J usage is TRBJ1-2; maybe TRBD1 (5 bases). The CDR3 is 13 residues long. CDR1 is LGHDT and CDR2 is YNNKEL in the germline V gene (reference sequence). V lost 4 bases, J lost 4 bases, and 10 bases lay in between.

This sequence joins TRBV5-6 and TRBJ2-2; 10 nucleotides line up with TRBD1. V trimming: 3 bases; J trimming: 6 bases; junction bases outside the gene matches: 5. The germline gives CDR1 SGHDT, CDR2 YYEEEE. The CDR3 has 15 amino acids. In nucleotides, the CDR3 is TGTGCCAGCAGCTCTGACAGGGGGCTTCCCGGGGAGCTGTTTTTT. It codes for CASSSDRGLPGELFF.

The CDR3 DNA reads as TGTGCCAGCAGGGCGAGCGGAGCAGATACGCAGTATTTT. Amino acids: CASRASGADTQYF. V and J are TRBV27 and TRBJ2-3; possibly TRBD2 for D (5 bases). The CDR3 has 13 amino acids. V lost 6 bases to trimming and J lost 4 bases, with 11 bases between them. Germline-derived CDR1 and CDR2 are MNHEY and SMNVEV (reference sequence).

The chain uses TRBV29-1 and TRBJ2-4; 10 positions match TRBD1. V shed 7 bases and J 7 bases; nucleotides not matched to a gene: 7. The CDR3 contains 13 residues. Germline assignment: CDR1 SQVTM and CDR2 ANQGSEA. Here the CDR3 reads CSARQGAVNIQYF. The CDR3, as DNA: TGCAGCGCCCGACAGGGGGCGGTGAACATTCAGTACTTC.

This sequence joins TRBV28 and TRBJ2-3; D may be TRBD2 (6 bases). This CDR3 has 14 amino acids. CDR1 MDHEN and CDR2 SYDVKM come from the germline V gene. V was clipped by 4 bases and J by 6 bases, with 14 bases between them. The CDR3 reads CASSSGGGSDTQYF. The CDR3 coding sequence is TGTGCCAGCAGTTCTGGGGGAGGTTCGGATACGCAGTATTTT.

This rearrangement joins TRBV30 to TRBJ1-2, with TRBD1 as a possible D gene (5 bases). This CDR3 is 13 amino acids long. Trimming left V 0 bases short and J 7 bases short, with 12 bases between. Germline V gene data show CDR1 as GTSNPN and CDR2 as SVGIG (reference sequence). CDR3 loop: CAWSVGVNSGYTF. Here the CDR3 DNA reads TGTGCCTGGAGTGTAGGGGTTAATTCTGGCTACACCTTC.

The V and J genes are TRBV28 and TRBJ2-5; tentatively, D is TRBD1 (6 bases). The V and J ends lost 4 bases and 2 bases respectively, with 11 bases between them. CDR1 is MDHEN and CDR2 is SYDVKM in the germline V gene. This CDR3 spans 14 amino acids. CDR3 bases: TGTGCCAGCAGTTCACCGGGACAACAAGAGACCCAGTACTTC. This encodes CASSSPGQQETQYF.

This chain links TRBV6-5 with TRBJ2-1; weak D call: TRBD2 (5 bases). Germline lookup yields CDR1 MNHEY and CDR2 SVGAGI. V dropped 0 bases and J dropped 8 bases, with 11 bases sitting between them. The CDR3 loop spans 14 amino acids. In nucleotides, the CDR3 is TGTGCCAGCAGTTACTCCACCGGGATATATGAGCAGTTCTTC. Translated, it gives CASSYSTGIYEQFF.

The rearrangement joins TRBV30 to TRBJ1-2; D gene unclear. The CDR3 contains 14 residues. Germline CDR1 GTSNPN, CDR2 SVGIG (reference sequence). V lost 0 bases and J 6 bases, leaving 14 bases between the germline ends. The CDR3 nucleotides are TGTGCCTGGAGTGTACTCAGGAATGGAAATGGCTACACCTTC. This sequence encodes CAWSVLRNGNGYTF.

The V and J genes are TRBV5-6 and TRBJ2-3, with D perhaps matching TRBD1 (5 bases). CDR3 length equals 13 residues. Trimming shortened V by 0 bases and J by 6 bases, and 8 bases separated the two germline ends. CDR1 SGHDT and CDR2 YYEEEE come from the germline V gene. DNA of the CDR3: TGTGCCAGCAGCTTGGCAGGGATGGATACGCAGTATTTT. Its protein product is CASSLAGMDTQYF.

This clone has only a few counts. This may come from a read error, since a much larger clone is one base off. The same CDR3 also results from other DNA sequences found in this sample. The V gene is TRBV3-1 (or the pseudogene TRBV3-2), the J gene TRBJ2-7, with 9 bases lining up with TRBD2. This CDR3 has 14 residues. V shed 5 bases and J 0 bases; nucleotides not matched to a gene: 2. Per germline, CDR1 LGHDT and CDR2 YNNKEL (reference sequence). The CDR3 DNA reads as TGTGCCAGCAGCTTGACTAGCGGCTCCTACGAGCAGTACTTC. As protein: CASSLTSGSYEQYF.

The sample holds one count of this clone. The genes are TRBV7-2 and TRBJ2-1, with D unclear. The germline gives CDR1 SGHTA, CDR2 FQGNSA. V dropped 3 bases and J dropped 9 bases, with 15 bases sitting between them. The CDR3 contains 14 residues. Written as DNA, the CDR3 is TGTGCCAGCAGCTTCGGTAGAGCTTCCTCTGAGCAGTTCTTC. It yields the protein CASSFGRASSEQFF.